A selection of T cell receptor beta chains follows, all from one sample in a study of beta chain features in type 1 diabetes. Method: immunoSEQ multiplex PCR; TCRdb's copy keeps in-frame clones and lacks some. The table records hundreds of thousands of clones, over 10% of them present only once. Sequenced: naive CD4+ T cells from blood. The receptors shown here come from a man younger than 35 with type 1 diabetes. Each CDR3 is given with its conserved first and last residue. A D gene is named only where the DNA matches it firmly. The size of a clone is reported for some rows only, either as once, few or many, or as a class for expanded clones.

>TRBV19|-|few|TRBJ2-7
CASSTVSYEQYF
TGTGCCAGTAGCACGGTATCCTACGAGCAGTACTTC
>TRBV29-1|TRBD1|few|TRBJ1-5
CSVVGQPNQPQHF
TGCAGCGTTGTGGGACAGCCCAATCAGCCCCAGCATTTT
>TRBV2|-|few|TRBJ2-7
CASMVLGYEQYF
TGTGCCAGCATGGTACTCGGCTACGAGCAGTACTTC
>TRBV4-1|TRBD1|few|TRBJ1-1
CASSGRDRGLDTEAFF
TGCGCCAGCAGCGGCCGGGACAGGGGGCTGGACACTGAAGCTTTCTTT
>TRBV30|TRBD1|few|TRBJ2-7
CAWSTGIPYEQYF
TGTGCCTGGTCGACAGGGATCCCCTACGAGCAGTACTTC
>TRBV4-1|TRBD2|few|TRBJ2-1
CASSQDTSGGYNEQFF
TGCGCCAGCAGCCAAGATACTAGCGGGGGGTACAATGAGCAGTTCTTC
>TRBV7-2|-|few|TRBJ2-1
CASSIRTLGVGNEQFF
TGTGCCAGCAGCATCCGGACTCTGGGGGTAGGCAATGAGCAGTTCTTC
>TRBV20-1|-|-|TRBJ2-5
CSAPLETQYF
TGCAGTGCCCCCCTTGAGACCCAGTACTTC
>TRBV10-1|TRBD1|few|TRBJ2-7
CASSAGQGPGEQYF
TGCGCCAGCAGTGCCGGACAGGGCCCGGGGGAGCAGTACTTC
>TRBV20-1|-|-|TRBJ2-7
CSSQGTYEQYF
TGCAGCTCTCAGGGAACCTACGAGCAGTACTTC
>TRBV20-1|-|few|TRBJ2-5
CSASDRGTQYF
TGCAGTGCTAGCGATCGCGGGACCCAGTACTTC
>TRBV5-5|-|-|TRBJ2-7
CASSTGTETYEQYF
TGTGCCAGCAGTACCGGGACCGAGACCTACGAGCAGTACTTC
>TRBV28|-|few|TRBJ1-1
CASSFTEAFF
TGTGCCAGCAGTTTCACTGAAGCTTTCTTT
>TRBV6-6|-|-|TRBJ2-2
CATDLGRGTGELFF
TGTGCCACCGACCTGGGGCGCGGCACCGGGGAGCTGTTTTTT
>TRBV4-1|TRBD2|few|TRBJ2-1
CASSQTSGISYNEQFF
TGCGCCAGCAGCCAAACAAGCGGGATTTCCTACAATGAGCAGTTCTTC
>TRBV5-8|-|few|TRBJ2-3
CASSYGSTDTQYF
TGTGCCAGCAGTTATGGGAGCACAGATACGCAGTATTTT
>TRBV30|-|-|TRBJ1-5
CAWSATPDSYSNQPQHF
TGTGCCTGGAGTGCGACCCCGGACAGCTATAGCAATCAGCCCCAGCATTTT
>TRBV9|TRBD2|-|TRBJ2-2
CASSGGTSRDTGELFF
TGTGCCAGCAGCGGCGGGACTAGTAGAGACACCGGGGAGCTGTTTTTT
>TRBV29-1|TRBD1|-|TRBJ2-1
CSVSGTGRFF
TGCAGCGTCTCGGGGACAGGGAGATTCTTC
>TRBV10-3|-|-|TRBJ1-2
CAISSRGNNYGYTF
TGTGCCATCAGTTCCAGGGGTAACAACTATGGCTACACCTTC
>TRBV9|-|-|TRBJ2-5
CASSVGVADAQETQYF
TGTGCCAGCAGCGTAGGAGTAGCGGACGCTCAAGAGACCCAGTACTTC
>TRBV5-1|-|few|TRBJ2-7
CASSSQGYEQYF
TGCGCCAGCAGCTCCCAGGGGTACGAGCAGTACTTC
>TRBV29-1|-|-|TRBJ2-7
CSVEQGGEQYF
TGCAGCGTTGAACAGGGAGGCGAGCAGTACTTC
>TRBV7-9|TRBD1|-|TRBJ1-2
CASSPLLGQDYGYTF
TGTGCCAGCAGCCCTTTACTTGGACAGGACTATGGCTACACCTTC
>TRBV5-6|TRBD1|few|TRBJ2-5
CASSKGQGAGETQYF
TGTGCCAGCAGCAAGGGACAGGGGGCAGGGGAGACCCAGTACTTC
>TRBV5-4|-|-|TRBJ1-6
CASSLGGQGTLLNSPLHF
TGTGCCAGCAGCTTGGGAGGGCAGGGAACCCTTTTGAATTCACCCCTCCACTTT